The source of this T cell receptor beta chain is a study of blood T cells in healthy people across ages. It was with a sample-barcoded 5' primer and a J-beta primer mix that a second PCR of about 7 to 12 cycles was run. TCRdb analysed the 5' RACE reads with MiXCR anew, one entry per CDR3 protein. The data hold around 990,000 distinct CDR3 sequences, with around 27% observed a single time. Germline V lookup: CDR1 SGHTA, CDR2 FQGNSA. Trimming cost V 5 bases and J 3 bases; bases outside gene matches: 3. CDR3 length: 13 residues. This clonotype was detected a few times. In addition, the sample was reused for a study of T cells of mothers and their children. From that second work: Every microgram of extracted RNA entered cDNA synthesis, roughly 1.6 ug per 15 ul. Thymic selection molds TCR recombination products alike in related and unrelated pairs.

This TCR came from a girl aged 2-10 years in good health. The V gene is TRBV7-2, the J gene TRBJ2-7, with 8 bases identical to TRBD1. The sequencing input was blood. This chain's CDR3 is CASSRDRIYEQYF. The CDR3 DNA sequence: TGTGCCAGCAGCCGGGACAGGATCTACGAGCAGTACTTC.